These 30 T cell receptor beta chains were sequenced from one sample in a study of spatial heterogeneity in lung cancer. The time point was: sample taken at primary tumor resection. Unsorted whole RNA from tumor, nontumor lung or frozen PBMC underwent sequencing. TCRdb analysed the 5' RACE reads with MiXCR anew, one entry per CDR3 protein. The table has 8,500 to 13,000 distinct CDR3 sequences, 8.5% to 9.5% seen once; the top ten hold roughly 25%. This specimen consisted of PBMCs, obtained at surgery. The source of these receptors is a male donor with early-stage non-small cell lung cancer.

By frequency in the sample, this clonotype is medium-sized. This chain joins TRBV20-1 and TRBJ2-5, with 9 bases fitting TRBD1. The CDR3 loop spans 17 amino acids. Trimming cost V 2 bases and J 2 bases; bases outside gene matches: 12. Germline values: CDR1 DFQATT, CDR2 SNEGSKA (reference sequence). Written as DNA, the CDR3 is TGCAGTGCTAGAAATCTTCAAGCCGACAGGGGGCAAGAGACCCAGTACTTC. As protein: CSARNLQADRGQETQYF.

In this sample, this clonotype turned up a few times. J is TRBJ1-1 and V is TRBV10-3, with D hard to call. The germline V and J ends were trimmed by 3 bases and 2 bases, with 10 bases remaining between them. This CDR3 comprises 14 residues. Germline V gene data show CDR1 as ENHRY and CDR2 as SYGVKD. CDR3 region: CAISEFGSNTEAFF. CDR3 sequence (DNA): TGTGCCATCAGTGAATTTGGCAGCAACACTGAAGCTTTCTTT.

This chain links TRBV6-2 or TRBV6-3 with TRBJ1-5; D is ambiguous. Trimming removed 0 bases at V and 6 bases at J, with 3 bases between. The germline gives CDR1 MNHEY, CDR2 SVGEGT. This CDR3 region has 12 residues. CDR3 sequence reads: CASSYSVQPQHF. The CDR3 DNA reads as TGTGCCAGCAGTTACTCGGTTCAGCCCCAGCATTTT.

This clonotype has a count of ten or more. V usage is TRBV28 and J usage is TRBJ2-7; 10 positions agree with TRBD2. Germline V CDR1 and CDR2: MDHEN, SYDVKM. Losses at the gene ends were 1 base for V and 7 bases for J; bases not matched to a gene: 4. The CDR3 runs to 14 residues. The CDR3 nucleotides are TGTGCCAGCAGTTTATTAGCGGGGGGCAGGGAGCAGTACTTC. This encodes CASSLLAGGREQYF.

This clonotype was picked up many times. The chain joins TRBV5-4 to TRBJ1-1; tentative D call: TRBD1 (6 bases). Trimming took 5 bases from V and 0 from J, leaving 11 bases between them. This CDR3 has 14 residues. Germline CDR1 reads SGHNT; CDR2 reads YYREEE (reference sequence). This CDR3 reads CASSYTGLNTEAFF. DNA of the CDR3: TGTGCCAGCAGTTACACAGGGTTGAACACTGAAGCTTTCTTT.

The table lists this clonotype with many counts. The chain links TRBV4-2 to TRBJ2-2; 9 positions match TRBD2. The CDR3 is made up of 16 amino acids. J gave up 2 bases and V 2 bases, and 3 bases lay outside the gene matches. Germline V CDR1 and CDR2: LGHNA, YNFKEQ. CDR3 in amino acids: CASSQSGGRNTGELFF. The CDR3 DNA reads TGTGCCAGCAGCCAAAGCGGGGGGCGAAACACCGGGGAGCTGTTTTTT.

V is TRBV19 and J is TRBJ2-5; unclear D gene. In germline, CDR1 is LNHDA, CDR2 SQIVND (reference sequence). The CDR3 length is 15 residues. The V gene lost 5 bases and the J gene lost 1 base, with 14 bases spanning the gap. The CDR3 protein is CASSARQNAQETQYF. For the CDR3, the DNA is TGTGCCAGTAGTGCCCGGCAAAATGCCCAAGAGACCCAGTACTTC.

This clonotype was seen many times. This chain connects TRBV6-5 to TRBJ1-5; D possibly corresponds to TRBD1 (5 bases). Trimming took off 6 bases at V and 4 bases at J, with 16 bases between the two ends. The germline V gene encodes CDR1 MNHEY and CDR2 SVGAGI. CDR3 length: 15 amino acids. CDR3 nucleotide sequence: TGTGCCAGCAGGCTGAGGGAAGGGGCGAATCAGCCCCAGCATTTT. It specifies CASRLREGANQPQHF.

This clonotype was seen at least ten times. The chain is built from TRBV27 and TRBJ2-7, with 8 nucleotides matching TRBD1. V was pared by 5 bases and J by 6 bases, with 9 bases of the junction left unmatched. This CDR3 has 14 residues. Germline V lookup: CDR1 MNHEY, CDR2 SMNVEV (reference sequence). The CDR3 nucleotides read TGTGCCAGCAGTACAAAGACAGGGGACCGCGAGCAGTACTTC. This gives the protein CASSTKTGDREQYF.

V is TRBV23-1 and J is TRBJ2-2; D unresolved. TRBV23-1 is an ORF; its function is uncertain. The CDR3 is 16 amino acids. With 7 bases removed from V and 4 bases from J, the gap between germline ends came to 19 bases. CDR3 loop: CASIILRALGTGELFF. In DNA form, the CDR3 reads TGCGCCAGCATTATACTCCGGGCTCTGGGCACCGGGGAGCTGTTTTTT.

This clonotype was counted ten times or more. The chain employs TRBV11-2 and TRBJ2-7; D is unclear. Germline values: CDR1 SGHAT, CDR2 FQNNGV. V lost 5 bases to trimming and J lost 4 bases, with 18 bases between them. This CDR3 spans 15 amino acids. CDR3 bases: TGTGCCAGCAGCCCTCCCCCGGACCTGCTATACGAGCAGTACTTC. Amino acid sequence: CASSPPPDLLYEQYF.

The table lists this clonotype with many counts. The V call is TRBV6-1, the J call TRBJ2-3; D may match TRBD1 or TRBD2 (6 bases each). This CDR3 has 15 residues. The V end lost 2 bases, the J end lost 7 bases, and 16 bases lay between the germline ends. Germline CDR1 and CDR2: MNHNS and SASEGT. The CDR3 here is CASSETGIGGHTQYF. Written as DNA, the CDR3 is TGTGCCAGCAGTGAAACGGGGATTGGGGGGCATACGCAGTATTTT.

The table lists this clonotype with many counts. The chain combines TRBV4-1 with TRBJ2-7; a weak D match, TRBD2 (6 bases). Germline CDR1 and CDR2: MGHRA and YSYEKL. The CDR3 length is 15 residues. V lost 0 bases and J 0 bases, leaving 9 bases between the germline ends. In nucleotides, the CDR3 is TGCGCCAGCAGCCAAGAGGAGGGCAGCTCCTACGAGCAGTACTTC. Encoded protein: CASSQEEGSSYEQYF.

This clonotype was counted many times. The chain employs TRBV7-9 and TRBJ2-2, with D possibly TRBD2 on 5 matching bases. The length of the CDR3 is 13 residues. V lost 5 bases to trimming and J lost 6 bases, with 10 bases between them. CDR1 and CDR2 from the germline V gene are SEHNR and FQNEAQ (reference sequence). The CDR3 DNA is TGTGCCAGCAGCACAAGGGAGTCCGGGGAGCTGTTTTTT. Its protein product is CASSTRESGELFF.

Ten or more counts support this clonotype. This rearrangement joins TRBV7-2 to TRBJ1-2, with TRBD1 matching over 10 bases. CDR1 SGHTA and CDR2 FQGNSA come from the germline V gene. Germline trimming cut 8 bases from V and 4 bases from J; bases unmatched to any gene: 7. The CDR3 extends over 14 amino acids. This CDR3 reads CASRDRGGPYGYTF. The CDR3 bases are TGTGCCAGCCGGGACAGGGGCGGCCCCTATGGCTACACCTTC.

This clonotype occurred a few times. The rearrangement uses TRBV6-2 or TRBV6-3 and TRBJ2-7; possibly TRBD2 for D (6 bases). The V gene's germline CDR1 is MNHEY and CDR2 SVGEGT. CDR3 length: 14 amino acids. V gave up 6 bases and J gave up 0 bases, with 12 bases separating them. CDR3 in amino acids: CASSPLGSSYEQYF. CDR3 coding DNA: TGTGCCAGCAGCCCACTCGGGAGCTCCTACGAGCAGTACTTC.

This chain uses TRBV9 with TRBJ2-4, with D possibly TRBD1 on 6 matching bases. Germline assignment: CDR1 SGDLS and CDR2 YYNGEE. The CDR3 spans 14 residues. The V end was cut by 3 bases, the J end by 1 base, with 8 bases between. DNA for the CDR3: TGTGCCAGCAGCGCCCAGGGGGCCAAAAACATTCAGTACTTC. Its protein product is CASSAQGAKNIQYF.

This clonotype is termed medium-sized. The chain recombines TRBV5-4 with TRBJ1-1, with 7 positions matching TRBD1. The junction had 8 bases not matched to a gene; V was cut back by 0 bases and J by 0 bases. CDR1 and CDR2 (germline): SGHNT, YYREEE (reference sequence). This CDR3 comprises 17 residues. Here the CDR3 reads CASSLGQGAGVNTEAFF. CDR3 sequence (DNA): TGTGCCAGCAGCTTGGGACAGGGTGCGGGAGTGAACACTGAAGCTTTCTTT.

Remarks on this clonotype: At one boundary the junction diverges from the germline segment, which might be a read error. V usage is TRBV18 and J usage is TRBJ2-1, with 12 bases lining up with TRBD2. CDR3 length equals 15 residues. Germline V gene lookup returns CDR1 KGHSH and CDR2 LQKENI. The CDR3 loop reads CASSPLAGGYNEQFF. The CDR3 nucleotides are TGTGCCAGCTCGCCACTAGCGGGGGGTTACAATGAGCAGTTCTTC. The complete variable domain, with remaining parts taken from reference TRBV18 and TRBJ2-1, reads NAGVMQNPRHLVRRRGQEARLRCSPMKGHSHVYWYRQLPEEGLKFMVYLQKENIIDESGMPKERFSAEFPKEGPSILRIQQVVRGDSAAYFCASSPLAGGYNEQFFGPGTRLTVL.

This clonotype was found many times. The chain employs TRBV5-5 and TRBJ2-7; maybe TRBD1 (6 bases). Germline V gives CDR1 SGHKS, CDR2 YYEKEE (reference sequence). CDR3 size: 14 residues. The V and J ends lost 4 bases and 1 base respectively, with 12 bases between them. The CDR3 region has the DNA TGTGCCAGCAGCACCGGGACACGTTCCTACGAGCAGTACTTC. It codes for CASSTGTRSYEQYF. Using reference TRBV5-5 and TRBJ2-7 for the parts outside the CDR3, the full variable domain is DAGVTQSPTHLIKTRGQQVTLRCSPISGHKSVSWYQQVLGQGPQFIFQYYEKEERGRGNFPDRFSARQFPNYSSELNVNALLLGDSALYLCASSTGTRSYEQYFGPGTRLTVT.

This clonotype was seen repeatedly, ten times or more. This chain joins TRBV20-1 and TRBJ2-1, with D possibly matching TRBD2 (6 bases). Between the trimmed V and J ends, which lost 3 bases and 8 bases, there was a span of 17 bases. This CDR3 region has 14 residues. CDR1 is DFQATT, CDR2 SNEGSKA, per germline (reference sequence). DNA of the CDR3: TGCAGTGCTAGCCCCTCAAGCGGGTGGCATGAGCAGTTCTTC. Translated, it gives CSASPSSGWHEQFF.

This clonotype was seen many times. V is TRBV29-1 and J is TRBJ2-3; 9 bases agree with TRBD2. J lost 7 bases, V lost 6 bases, and 11 bases had no gene match. This CDR3 has 14 amino acids. Germline CDR1 reads SQVTM; CDR2 reads ANQGSEA. This CDR3 is CSVPRGGKRNTQYF. CDR3 DNA: TGCAGCGTGCCGCGGGGGGGCAAGCGCAATACGCAGTATTTT.

This chain links TRBV5-1 with TRBJ2-3; a weak D match, TRBD2 (7 bases). The V and J ends lost 1 base and 4 bases respectively, with 22 bases between them. CDR1 and CDR2 from the germline V gene are SGHRS and YFSETQ. The CDR3 sequence is 18 residues long. The CDR3 spells CASSLSFARGLGSDTQYF. CDR3 nucleotide sequence: TGCGCCAGCAGCTTGAGTTTTGCGCGGGGGCTAGGTTCAGATACGCAGTATTTT.

Many counts were recorded for this clonotype. This chain uses TRBV6-5 with TRBJ2-7; D is uncertain. The CDR3 extends over 16 amino acids. CDR1 is MNHEY and CDR2 is SVGAGI in the germline V gene. The V gene lost 0 bases and the J gene lost 7 bases, with 19 bases spanning the gap. As DNA, the CDR3 is TGTGCCAGCAGTTACTCTCAGGCGTCGCGTTTAGGAGAGCAGTACTTC. Its protein is CASSYSQASRLGEQYF.

By frequency in the sample, this clonotype is medium-sized. V gene TRBV19 combines with J gene TRBJ2-6; D not certain. Germline assignment: CDR1 LNHDA and CDR2 SQIVND (reference sequence). The CDR3 is 13 residues long. The ends were cut back, 6 bases at V and 0 bases at J, with 3 bases in the middle. In DNA form, the CDR3 reads TGTGCCAGTAGGGACTCTGGGGCCAACGTCCTGACTTTC. The encoded protein is CASRDSGANVLTF.

The chain joins TRBV19 to TRBJ1-1; no definite D call. V dropped 4 bases and J dropped 2 bases, with 11 bases sitting between them. Germline CDR1 is LNHDA and CDR2 is SQIVND (reference sequence). The length of the CDR3 is 14 residues. This CDR3 is CASSTRKFNTEAFF. The CDR3 DNA sequence: TGTGCCAGTAGTACAAGAAAATTCAACACTGAAGCTTTCTTT.

This clonotype was seen at least ten times. V gene TRBV5-1 combines with J gene TRBJ2-7; D possibly corresponds to TRBD1 (5 bases). This CDR3 contains 16 residues. Germline loops: CDR1 SGHRS, CDR2 YFSETQ. Trimming left V 4 bases short and J 2 bases short, with 19 bases between. CDR3 residues: CASSPLGRGSAYEQYF. The CDR3 nucleotides are TGCGCCAGCAGCCCGTTGGGAAGGGGAAGCGCCTACGAGCAGTACTTC.

This clonotype was seen once. The rearrangement uses TRBV18 and TRBJ1-1; D is perhaps TRBD1 (6 bases). V dropped 2 bases and J dropped 7 bases, with 14 bases sitting between them. The CDR3 runs to 14 residues. The germline V gene has CDR1 KGHSH and CDR2 LQKENI. As DNA, the CDR3 is TGTGCCAGCTCACCAATCGACAGGAGCTATGAAGCTTTCTTT. This sequence encodes CASSPIDRSYEAFF.

This CDR3 reads CSVRGLAGLNNEQFF. The CDR3 DNA is TGCAGCGTTCGCGGACTAGCGGGGCTAAACAATGAGCAGTTCTTC. The J gene is TRBJ2-1, the V gene TRBV29-1; 12 positions agree with TRBD2. Trimming at V came to 5 bases and at J to 5 bases, leaving 7 bases not matched to a gene. The CDR3 spans 15 residues. Germline assignment: CDR1 SQVTM and CDR2 ANQGSEA.

This clonotype was seen ten or more times. V gene TRBV3-1 combines with J gene TRBJ2-7; 11 nucleotides align to TRBD1. The CDR3 has 16 amino acids. Looked up from germline, CDR1 is LGHDT and CDR2 is YNNKEL (reference sequence). V shed 1 base and J 3 bases; nucleotides not matched to a gene: 5. The CDR3 nucleotides read TGTGCCAGCAGCCAAGCACCGGGACAGGGGGACTACGAGCAGTACTTC. Its translation is CASSQAPGQGDYEQYF.